This TCR beta chain was sequenced during a study of blood T cell repertoires in COVID-19 (TCRdb year 2020). For context, the study as a whole: The collaborator samples originated in the United States, Italy and Spain and spanned the acute and convalescent phases of COVID-19. The prospective study material was composed of cDNA or gDNA derived from T cells, B-cell-depleted T cells, or PBMCs. Subjects who had been exposed to COVID-19, were actively infected with it, or had recovered from it provided the deeply sampled blood TCRbeta repertoires that made up the dataset. The repertoires were released in a freely available public database meant as a resource for research on the immune response to SARS-CoV-2. Samples were obtained from the ongoing ImmuneRACE study (first 160 participants) and from 1,000 to 1,500 subjects provided by 6 global collaborators. A de-identified subject ID, COVID-19 status, age in years and sex were almost always included in the sample metadata. Where available, HLA class I and class II types were taken from metadata supplied by the sample provider and were not determined by assay-based typing.

On this clone itself: Its antigen is still unknown. Base qualities are not provided; no much larger clone lies one nucleotide away.

TCRbeta CDR3 regions were amplified from genomic DNA using the immunoSEQ Assay, a bias-controlled multiplex PCR. As for the original processing: Within the assay, amplification of reference gene primers was used to estimate how many nucleated cells each sample contained. To quantify the absolute abundance of each unique TCRbeta CDR3 rearrangement, sequence reads were collapsed and filtered. For each sample, productive Simpson clonality was calculated as the square root of Simpson's diversity index across productive rearrangements. The immuneACCESS repertoire file appears here via TCRdb, limited to in-frame rearrangements. These files lack a portion of the clones; in checked studies, under half of the deficit traces to unresolved V genes, and the cause of the others is not known. V and J calls plus clone size are reproduced from that table; the DNA served to infer D and trimming. The sample records around 200,000 clones, around 88% of which are singletons. The ten biggest clones cover 2.5% to 3.5% of the sample.

Study-wide conclusions, independent of this receptor: Clinical and demographic metadata were provided uncurated, with the amount varying by source and participant.

V is cut back by 3 bases and J by 1 base, with 1 base in the junction unmatched. The CDR3 starts with the cysteine, ends with the phenylalanine, and has 15 residues. Here the CDR3 DNA is all that survives: 45 bases in frame from base 1. In the germline V gene (reference sequence), CDR1 corresponds to SEHNR and CDR2 to FQNEAQ. Collaborating institutions collected whole blood in K2EDTA tubes following their own protocols. Collaborator samples were shipped for TCRbeta analysis as frozen whole blood, isolated PBMCs, or DNA extracted from either sample type. Sequencing was performed on peripheral blood. The clonotype was recovered from a man between 50 and 59 years old with active or convalescent COVID-19. The V gene is TRBV7-9 and the J gene is TRBJ2-3; 10 of the junction bases match TRBD1. The DNA is as follows: TGTGCCAGCAGCTTCGGACAGGGGGGCACAGATACGCAGTATTTT. Its protein product is CASSFGQGGTDTQYF.